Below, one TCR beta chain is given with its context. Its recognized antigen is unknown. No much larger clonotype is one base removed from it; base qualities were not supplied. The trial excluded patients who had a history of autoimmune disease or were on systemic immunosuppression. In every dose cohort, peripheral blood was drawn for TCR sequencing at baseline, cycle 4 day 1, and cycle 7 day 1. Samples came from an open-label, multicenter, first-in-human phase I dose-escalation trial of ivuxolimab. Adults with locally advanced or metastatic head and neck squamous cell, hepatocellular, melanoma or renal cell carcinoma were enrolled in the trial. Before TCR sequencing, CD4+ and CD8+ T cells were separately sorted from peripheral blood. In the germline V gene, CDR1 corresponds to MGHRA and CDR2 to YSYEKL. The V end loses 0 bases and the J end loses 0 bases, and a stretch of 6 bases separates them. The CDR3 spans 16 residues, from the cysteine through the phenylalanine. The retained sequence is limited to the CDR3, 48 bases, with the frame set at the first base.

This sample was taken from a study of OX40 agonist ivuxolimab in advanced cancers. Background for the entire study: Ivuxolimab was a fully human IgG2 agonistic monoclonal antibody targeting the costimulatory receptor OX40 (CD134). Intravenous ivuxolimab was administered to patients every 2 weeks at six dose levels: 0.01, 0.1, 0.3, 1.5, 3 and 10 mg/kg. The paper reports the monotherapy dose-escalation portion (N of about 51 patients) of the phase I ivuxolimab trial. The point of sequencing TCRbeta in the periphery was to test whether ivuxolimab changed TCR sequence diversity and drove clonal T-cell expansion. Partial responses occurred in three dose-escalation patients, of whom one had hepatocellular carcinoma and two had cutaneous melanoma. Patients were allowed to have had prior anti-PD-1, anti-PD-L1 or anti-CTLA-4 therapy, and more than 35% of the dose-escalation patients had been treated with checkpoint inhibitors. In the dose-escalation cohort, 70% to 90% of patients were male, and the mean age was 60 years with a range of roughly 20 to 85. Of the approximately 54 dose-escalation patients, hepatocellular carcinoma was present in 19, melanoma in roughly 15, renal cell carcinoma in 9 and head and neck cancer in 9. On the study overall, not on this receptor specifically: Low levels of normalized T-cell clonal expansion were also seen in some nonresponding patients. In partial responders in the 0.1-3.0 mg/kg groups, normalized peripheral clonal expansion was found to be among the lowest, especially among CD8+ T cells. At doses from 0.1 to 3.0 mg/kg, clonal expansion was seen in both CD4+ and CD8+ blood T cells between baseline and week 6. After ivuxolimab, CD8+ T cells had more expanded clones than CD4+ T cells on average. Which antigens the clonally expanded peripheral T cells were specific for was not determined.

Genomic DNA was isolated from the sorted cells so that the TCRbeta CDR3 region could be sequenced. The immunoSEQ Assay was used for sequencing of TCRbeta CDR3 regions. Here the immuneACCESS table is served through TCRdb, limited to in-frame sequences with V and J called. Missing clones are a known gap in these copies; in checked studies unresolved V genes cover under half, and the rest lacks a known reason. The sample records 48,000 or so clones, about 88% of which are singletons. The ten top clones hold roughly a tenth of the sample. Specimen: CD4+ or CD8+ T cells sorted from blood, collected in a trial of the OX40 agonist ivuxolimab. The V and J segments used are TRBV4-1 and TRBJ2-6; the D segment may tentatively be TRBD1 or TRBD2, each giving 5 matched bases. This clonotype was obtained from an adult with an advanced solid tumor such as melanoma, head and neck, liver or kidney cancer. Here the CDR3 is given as CASSQEGPSGANVLTF. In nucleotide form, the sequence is TGCGCCAGCAGCCAAGAGGGACCCTCTGGGGCCAACGTCCTGACTTTC.